Included here is one T cell receptor beta chain sequence, with context. The sample is drawn from a study of T-cell reconstitution after alpha-beta-depleted transplantation in children. This CDR3 region has 15 residues. Germline V CDR1 and CDR2: MGHRA, YSYEKL. V gave up 1 base and J gave up 11 bases, with 18 bases separating them. The authors prepared the TCRbeta library with unique molecular identifiers. TCRdb re-called the PCR reads with MiXCR, one entry per CDR3 protein. The sample lists approximately 400,000 distinct CDR3 sequences, under 20% occurring once. The rearrangement uses TRBV4-1 and TRBJ2-1; TRBD1 or TRBD2 may be the D gene (6 bases each). The receptor was isolated from a boy under two years old who had a stem cell transplant for Wiskott-Aldrich syndrome, so the T cells may come from the graft donor. Sample: PBMCs, mostly from graft donor cells, taken 360 days after TCRalphabeta/CD19-depleted stem cell transplant. CDR3 in DNA: TGCGCCAGCAGCCAAGTAGGGGGGCCCTTGAGGAAGCAGTTCTTC. Protein product: CASSQVGGPLRKQFF.